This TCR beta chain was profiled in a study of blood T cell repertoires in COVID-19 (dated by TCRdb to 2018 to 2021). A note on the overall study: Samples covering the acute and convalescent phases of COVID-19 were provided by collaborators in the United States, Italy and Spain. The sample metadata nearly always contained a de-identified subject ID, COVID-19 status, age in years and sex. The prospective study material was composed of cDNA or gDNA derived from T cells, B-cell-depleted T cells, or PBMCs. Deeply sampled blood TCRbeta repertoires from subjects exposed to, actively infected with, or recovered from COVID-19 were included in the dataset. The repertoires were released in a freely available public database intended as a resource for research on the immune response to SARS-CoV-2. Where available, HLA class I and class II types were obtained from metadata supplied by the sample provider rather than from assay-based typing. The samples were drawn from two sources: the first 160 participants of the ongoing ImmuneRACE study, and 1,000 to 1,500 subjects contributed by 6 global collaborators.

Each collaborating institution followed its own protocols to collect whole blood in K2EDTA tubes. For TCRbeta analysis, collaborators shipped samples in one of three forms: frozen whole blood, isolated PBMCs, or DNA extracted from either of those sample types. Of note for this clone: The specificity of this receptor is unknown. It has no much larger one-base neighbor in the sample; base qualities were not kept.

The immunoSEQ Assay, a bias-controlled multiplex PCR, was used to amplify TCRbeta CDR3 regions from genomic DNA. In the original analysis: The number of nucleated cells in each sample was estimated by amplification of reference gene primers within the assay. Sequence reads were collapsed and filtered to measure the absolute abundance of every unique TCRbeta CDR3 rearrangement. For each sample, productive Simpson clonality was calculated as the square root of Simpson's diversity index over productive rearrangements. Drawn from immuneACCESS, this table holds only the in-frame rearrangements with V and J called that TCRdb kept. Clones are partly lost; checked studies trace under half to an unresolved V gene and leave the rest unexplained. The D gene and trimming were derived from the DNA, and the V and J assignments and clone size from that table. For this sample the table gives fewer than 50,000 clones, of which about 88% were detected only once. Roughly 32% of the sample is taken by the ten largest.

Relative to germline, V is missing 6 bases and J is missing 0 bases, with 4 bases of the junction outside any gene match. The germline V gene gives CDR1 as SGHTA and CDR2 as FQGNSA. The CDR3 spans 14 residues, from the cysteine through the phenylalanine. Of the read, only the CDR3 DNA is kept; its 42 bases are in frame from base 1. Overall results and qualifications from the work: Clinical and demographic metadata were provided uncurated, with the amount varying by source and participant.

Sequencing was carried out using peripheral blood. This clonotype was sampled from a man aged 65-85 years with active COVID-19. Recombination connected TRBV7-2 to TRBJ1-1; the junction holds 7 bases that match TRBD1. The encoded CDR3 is CASRAGTVNTEAFF. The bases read TGTGCCAGCAGAGCCGGGACAGTGAACACTGAAGCTTTCTTT.